This TCR beta chain was recorded in a study of CDR3 diversity in severe acne. TCRdb passed the PCR reads through MiXCR, listing each CDR3 protein once. This sample has fewer than 100,000 distinct CDR3 sequences; 45% to 55% occur once, and the top ten carry approximately 15%. At least ten counts were recorded for this clonotype. The germline V and J ends were trimmed by 3 bases and 3 bases, with 11 bases remaining between them. Germline V gene lookup returns CDR1 GTSNPN and CDR2 SVGIG (reference sequence). CDR3 length equals 13 residues. The chain is built from TRBV30 and TRBJ2-5; D might be TRBD2 (6 bases). The specimen sequenced was blood. The sequence came from a male donor in good health, without acne. The CDR3 protein is CAWRNGLKETQYF. The CDR3 DNA reads TGTGCCTGGAGAAACGGACTAAAAGAGACCCAGTACTTC.